The 16 T cell receptor beta chains given below trace back to one sample, sequenced in a study of blood T cell repertoires in COVID-19. This table comes from immunoSEQ multiplex PCR, and its TCRdb copy is limited to in-frame clones, with some not included. The sample lists about 500,000 clones, 85% to 90% occurring once. Source material: peripheral blood. These receptors originate from a man aged 18 to 35 with COVID-19, enrolled during active disease.

The J gene is TRBJ2-7, the V gene TRBV5-8; 7 nucleotides match TRBD1. In germline, CDR1 is SGHTS, CDR2 YDEGEE. The CDR3 runs 14 residues. J lost 0 bases, V lost 1 base, and 1 base had no gene match. CDR3 residues: CASSLRGPSYEQYF. CDR3 in DNA: TGTGCCAGCAGCTTGAGGGGGCCCTCCTACGAGCAGTACTTC.

This chain uses TRBV19 with TRBJ1-6; a weak D match, TRBD1 (6 bases). Germline CDR1 reads LNHDA; CDR2 reads SQIVND (reference sequence). The CDR3 contains 16 residues. The germline V and J ends were trimmed by 9 bases and 0 bases, with 15 bases remaining between them. The chain's CDR3 is CARDRFPSSYNSPLHF. The CDR3 nucleotides are TGTGCCAGAGACAGGTTCCCGAGCTCCTATAATTCACCCCTCCACTTT.

The J gene is TRBJ2-3, the V gene TRBV30; 7 bases line up with TRBD2. The CDR3 runs 16 residues. In germline, CDR1 is GTSNPN, CDR2 SVGIG (reference sequence). V was clipped by 1 base and J by 2 bases; unmatched bases: 9. CDR3 nucleotides: TGTGCCTGGAGTGGATCTAGCGGATTTTTCACAGATACGCAGTATTTT. The encoded protein is CAWSGSSGFFTDTQYF.

The chain couples TRBV6-6 to TRBJ2-1, with D maybe TRBD1 (6 bases). Germline V gives CDR1 MNHNY, CDR2 SVGAGI (reference sequence). The CDR3 is made up of 13 amino acids. With 2 bases removed from V and 5 bases from J, the gap between germline ends came to 7 bases. The DNA of the CDR3 is TGTGCCAGCAGTTACGGGACACACAATGAGCAGTTCTTC. Translation: CASSYGTHNEQFF.

V usage is TRBV11-2 and J usage is TRBJ1-6, with a possible D match to TRBD1 (5 bases). The ends were cut back, 1 base at V and 8 bases at J, with 12 bases in the middle. CDR1 is SGHAT, CDR2 FQNNGV, per germline. The CDR3 loop spans 15 amino acids. The CDR3, as DNA: TGTGCCAGCAGCTTAGCGGGGGGGATGGATTCACCCCTCCACTTT. It encodes CASSLAGGMDSPLHF.

The gene calls are TRBV25-1 and TRBJ1-2; 9 bases agree with TRBD1. The CDR3 loop spans 14 amino acids. The germline CDR1 and CDR2 sequences are MGHDK and SYGVNS. V dropped 2 bases and J dropped 8; count of bases not matched to a gene: 6. As DNA, the CDR3 is TGTGCCAGCAGTGAAGTCGGACAGGGGTCAGGCTACACCTTC. Encoded protein: CASSEVGQGSGYTF.

This clone has at least ten counts. CDR3 DNA: TGTGCCAGCAGGGGCCGCCCCTTCTATGGCTACACCTTC. Translation gives CASRGRPFYGYTF. The chain carries TRBV6-5 and TRBJ1-2; D unclear. Germline CDR1 MNHEY, CDR2 SVGAGI. Trimming shortened V by 6 bases and J by 4 bases, and 12 bases separated the two germline ends. The CDR3 sequence is 13 residues long.

This chain connects TRBV4-1 to TRBJ1-2; maybe TRBD1 (6 bases). Germline V gives CDR1 MGHRA, CDR2 YSYEKL. Trimming shortened V by 1 base and J by 7 bases, and 16 bases separated the two germline ends. The CDR3 has 15 amino acids. The CDR3 DNA is TGCGCCAGCAGCCAAGGTTTTCAGGGGAGTCGTGGCTACACCTTC. It translates to CASSQGFQGSRGYTF.

V and J are TRBV5-6 and TRBJ2-1, with TRBD2 matching over 7 bases. The V and J ends lost 4 bases and 5 bases, in that order; junction bases with no gene match: 15. The CDR3 is made up of 17 amino acids. Germline-derived CDR1 and CDR2 are SGHDT and YYEEEE. CDR3 in DNA: TGTGCCAGCAGCCGTATTTACGCTAGCGGAGACAACAATGAGCAGTTCTTC. This encodes CASSRIYASGDNNEQFF.

The gene calls are TRBV18 and TRBJ2-1; 12 bases agree with TRBD1. There are 19 residues in the CDR3. V shed 6 bases, J shed 1 base, and the junction held 13 bases outside the gene matches. In germline, CDR1 is KGHSH, CDR2 LQKENI. The CDR3 loop reads CASSYFGTGGQRSYNEQFF. In nucleotides, the CDR3 is TGTGCCAGCTCGTACTTCGGGACAGGGGGCCAGAGGTCCTACAATGAGCAGTTCTTC.

Here the CDR3 DNA reads TGTGCCGTCCGGGTAGACAGCTCTGGAAACACCATATATTTT. Protein product: CAVRVDSSGNTIYF. This sequence joins TRBV10-3 and TRBJ1-3; the D gene is possibly TRBD1 (5 bases). The CDR3 is made up of 14 amino acids. Germline V gene sequence: CDR1 ENHRY, CDR2 SYGVKD. V shed 11 bases and J shed 0 bases, with 14 bases lying between them.

This chain connects TRBV2 to TRBJ2-7, with 7 bases aligning to TRBD1. CDR1 is SNHLY and CDR2 is FYNNEI in the germline V gene. This CDR3 is 16 amino acids long. Germline trimming cut 6 bases from V and 1 base from J; bases unmatched to any gene: 12. Written as DNA, the CDR3 is TGTGCCAGCAGATCTTCGACAGGGACCATATCCTACGAGCAGTACTTC. It is translated as CASRSSTGTISYEQYF.

V usage is TRBV2 and J usage is TRBJ1-4; 10 nucleotides align to TRBD1. The trim removed 9 bases at V and 7 bases at J, leaving 5 bases unmatched. CDR1 and CDR2 from the germline V gene are SNHLY and FYNNEI. The CDR3 spans 13 residues. CDR3 sequence: CASRTGGLEKLFF. In DNA form, the CDR3 reads TGTGCCAGTCGGACAGGGGGGCTTGAAAAACTGTTTTTT.

The V gene is TRBV2, the J gene TRBJ1-4, with 8 bases matching TRBD1. This CDR3 is built from 14 residues. The trim removed 4 bases at V and 8 bases at J, leaving 6 bases unmatched. CDR1 SNHLY and CDR2 FYNNEI come from the germline V gene. CDR3 nucleotide sequence: TGTGCCAGCAGTGGAGGCAGGGGGCGGGAAAAACTGTTTTTT. This sequence encodes CASSGGRGREKLFF.

The chain combines TRBV20-1 with TRBJ2-5; perhaps TRBD1 as D (6 bases). The germline V gene encodes CDR1 DFQATT and CDR2 SNEGSKA (reference sequence). Trimming removed 3 bases from V and 1 base from J, with 9 bases in between. There are 13 residues in the CDR3. The CDR3 loop is CSASRTAQETQYF. CDR3 bases: TGCAGTGCTAGTCGGACAGCCCAAGAGACCCAGTACTTC.

The rearrangement joins TRBV7-9 to TRBJ2-7; D might be TRBD2 (6 bases). The V end was cut by 3 bases, the J end by 3 bases, with 12 bases between. CDR1 SEHNR and CDR2 FQNEAQ come from the germline V gene (reference sequence). The CDR3 sequence is 14 residues long. CDR3 nucleotide sequence: TGTGCCAGCAGCTTGTTATACGGGAGCTACGAGCAGTACTTC. Translation: CASSLLYGSYEQYF.